The clone carrying this T cell receptor beta chain was recorded many times. Its specificity is not known. TCRdb called the 5' RACE reads again in MiXCR, with one record for every CDR3 protein. The sample yields 200,000 to 250,000 distinct CDR3 sequences, approximately 7.9% seen once. This entry is derived from a study of identical twins. Broader study findings: The authors drew conclusions from cross-sectional statistical analysis rather than following the same donors. In zero-insertion analyses, partial confounding could arise from invariant MAIT and iNKT cells. Beta out-of-frame sequences showed weaker excess sharing between twins.

This same sample was also part of a study on yellow fever vaccine responses in identical twins.

Sequencing input: CD8+ T cells sorted from blood. The TCR sequence derives from a woman aged 18-29 years in good health.

The CDR3 reads CASSLYDRGVGNQPQHF. The CDR3 nucleotides read TGTGCCAGCAGCTTATACGACAGGGGTGTGGGCAATCAGCCCCAGCATTTT. The chain uses TRBV7-2 and TRBJ1-5, with 8 bases identical to TRBD1. The trim removed 2 bases at V and 2 bases at J, leaving 8 bases unmatched. Germline assignment: CDR1 SGHTA and CDR2 FQGNSA. The CDR3 has 17 residues.